This is a list of T cell receptor beta chains from one sample in a study of blood T cells in healthy people across ages. Using its own MiXCR run on the 5' RACE reads, TCRdb lists one record per CDR3 protein. The sample holds 1,100,000 or so distinct CDR3 sequences, 35% to 50% seen once. Sequencing was carried out using blood. The source is a woman aged 60-75 years in good health. Both conserved end residues are part of each CDR3. Fields, in order: J gene, clone size, D gene, V gene, CDR3 protein, CDR3 DNA. D genes are given only for firm matches. The listing skips clone size in some rows; elsewhere it reads once, few, many or a size class.

J gene: TRBJ2-5
clone size: .
D gene: .
V gene: TRBV27
CDR3 protein: CASSLSGPRVAQYF
CDR3 DNA: TGTGCCAGCAGTCTCAGCGGGCCCAGGGTAGCCCAGTACTTC

J gene: TRBJ2-3
clone size: .
D gene: TRBD2
V gene: TRBV5-6
CDR3 protein: CASSSTSGGDTQYF
CDR3 DNA: TGTGCCAGCAGCTCCACTAGCGGGGGGGATACGCAGTATTTT

J gene: TRBJ2-7
clone size: .
D gene: .
V gene: TRBV14
CDR3 protein: CASSPGRAPTYEQYF
CDR3 DNA: TGTGCCAGCAGCCCCGGACGAGCGCCTACCTACGAGCAGTACTTC

J gene: TRBJ2-7
clone size: few
D gene: TRBD2
V gene: TRBV2
CDR3 protein: CASGERESSYEQYF
CDR3 DNA: TGTGCCAGCGGAGAGCGGGAGAGCTCCTACGAGCAGTACTTC

J gene: TRBJ2-5
clone size: few
D gene: TRBD2
V gene: TRBV29-1
CDR3 protein: CSVDGTSGRFRQETQYF
CDR3 DNA: TGCAGCGTTGACGGGACTAGCGGGAGATTCCGGCAAGAGACCCAGTACTTC

J gene: TRBJ1-6
clone size: .
D gene: .
V gene: TRBV20-1
CDR3 protein: CSAREMTPGVASPLHF
CDR3 DNA: TGCAGTGCTAGAGAAATGACACCAGGGGTTGCTTCACCCCTCCACTTT

J gene: TRBJ2-1
clone size: .
D gene: .
V gene: TRBV12-3/TRBV12-4
CDR3 protein: CASSLGTPHNEQFF
CDR3 DNA: TGTGCCAGCAGTTTAGGGACACCGCACAATGAGCAGTTCTTC

J gene: TRBJ1-1
clone size: few
D gene: .
V gene: TRBV6-5
CDR3 protein: CASSYSMTMNTEAFF
CDR3 DNA: TGTGCCAGCAGTTACTCGATGACAATGAACACTGAAGCTTTCTTT

J gene: TRBJ1-4
clone size: .
D gene: .
V gene: TRBV2
CDR3 protein: CASSEWEKLFF
CDR3 DNA: TGTGCCAGCAGTGAATGGGAAAAACTGTTTTTT

J gene: TRBJ2-3
clone size: few
D gene: TRBD2
V gene: TRBV7-6
CDR3 protein: CASSPERAGVGRTDTQYF
CDR3 DNA: TGTGCCAGCAGCCCTGAGCGGGCGGGAGTGGGGCGCACAGATACGCAGTATTTT

J gene: TRBJ2-7
clone size: few
D gene: .
V gene: TRBV7-2
CDR3 protein: CASSYMGGGIYEQYF
CDR3 DNA: TGTGCCAGCAGTTATATGGGGGGCGGGATCTACGAGCAGTACTTC

J gene: TRBJ2-7
clone size: once
D gene: .
V gene: TRBV27
CDR3 protein: CASSLFIGRKAYEQYF
CDR3 DNA: TGTGCCAGCAGTTTATTCATTGGGAGGAAGGCGTACGAGCAGTACTTC

J gene: TRBJ2-3
clone size: few
D gene: TRBD1
V gene: TRBV3-1
CDR3 protein: CASSQDRQGIEVDTQYF
CDR3 DNA: TGTGCCAGCAGCCAAGATCGACAGGGGATAGAGGTAGATACGCAGTATTTT

J gene: TRBJ1-2
clone size: .
D gene: TRBD1
V gene: TRBV6-5
CDR3 protein: CASSYTPGQGAPYDGYTF
CDR3 DNA: TGTGCCAGCAGTTACACGCCGGGACAGGGGGCGCCGTATGATGGCTACACCTTC

J gene: TRBJ2-7
clone size: .
D gene: TRBD2
V gene: TRBV6-2/TRBV6-3
CDR3 protein: CASSYSGGKSYEQYF
CDR3 DNA: TGTGCCAGCAGTTACTCGGGGGGGAAATCCTACGAGCAGTACTTC

J gene: TRBJ2-2
clone size: .
D gene: TRBD2
V gene: TRBV6-1
CDR3 protein: CASSEKAGGDGELFF
CDR3 DNA: TGTGCCAGCAGTGAAAAGGCGGGAGGCGACGGGGAGCTGTTTTTT

J gene: TRBJ1-6
clone size: .
D gene: TRBD1
V gene: TRBV27
CDR3 protein: CASSRSGQAYNSPLHF
CDR3 DNA: TGTGCCAGCAGCAGATCTGGACAGGCCTATAATTCACCCCTCCACTTT

J gene: TRBJ2-7
clone size: few
D gene: TRBD2
V gene: TRBV29-1
CDR3 protein: CSVARGGYEQYF
CDR3 DNA: TGCAGCGTTGCGCGGGGGGGTTACGAGCAGTACTTC

J gene: TRBJ2-7
clone size: few
D gene: .
V gene: TRBV6-4
CDR3 protein: CASGHHWQGPWEQYF
CDR3 DNA: TGTGCCAGCGGCCACCACTGGCAGGGGCCTTGGGAGCAGTACTTC

J gene: TRBJ2-3
clone size: once
D gene: TRBD2
V gene: TRBV20-1
CDR3 protein: CSASRTSGSTDTQYF
CDR3 DNA: TGCAGTGCTTCCCGGACTAGCGGGAGCACAGATACGCAGTATTTT

J gene: TRBJ1-5
clone size: .
D gene: .
V gene: TRBV12-3/TRBV12-4
CDR3 protein: CASSLNTYQPQHF
CDR3 DNA: TGTGCCAGCAGTCTAAATACTTATCAGCCCCAGCATTTT

J gene: TRBJ2-7
clone size: .
D gene: TRBD1
V gene: TRBV5-1
CDR3 protein: CARPGQGYEQYF
CDR3 DNA: TGCGCCCGACCGGGACAGGGCTACGAGCAGTACTTC

J gene: TRBJ2-1
clone size: .
D gene: TRBD1
V gene: TRBV12-3/TRBV12-4
CDR3 protein: CASSLIWDREVNEQFF
CDR3 DNA: TGTGCCAGCAGTTTAATATGGGACAGGGAAGTTAATGAGCAGTTCTTC

J gene: TRBJ1-2
clone size: few
D gene: TRBD1
V gene: TRBV25-1
CDR3 protein: CASSGQGWGYGYTF
CDR3 DNA: TGTGCCAGCAGTGGACAGGGTTGGGGCTATGGCTACACCTTC

J gene: TRBJ2-3
clone size: few
D gene: TRBD1
V gene: TRBV7-9
CDR3 protein: CASPGQGASDTQYF
CDR3 DNA: TGTGCCAGCCCGGGACAGGGGGCATCAGATACGCAGTATTTT

J gene: TRBJ2-7
clone size: many
D gene: TRBD2
V gene: TRBV7-6
CDR3 protein: CASSLGPTSGRRGSYEQYF
CDR3 DNA: TGTGCCAGCAGCTTAGGCCCGACTAGCGGGAGGAGGGGCTCCTACGAGCAGTACTTC

J gene: TRBJ1-2
clone size: .
D gene: .
V gene: TRBV2
CDR3 protein: CTSSDPAYAYGYTF
CDR3 DNA: TGTACCAGCAGTGATCCCGCCTATGCATATGGCTACACCTTC

J gene: TRBJ2-1
clone size: many
D gene: .
V gene: TRBV7-9
CDR3 protein: CASSSKGLEGNEQFF
CDR3 DNA: TGTGCCAGCAGCTCAAAGGGTCTTGAGGGGAATGAGCAGTTCTTC

J gene: TRBJ2-1
clone size: .
D gene: .
V gene: TRBV28
CDR3 protein: CASSLRLVTSNEQFF
CDR3 DNA: TGTGCCAGCAGTTTGCGGCTAGTTACTTCCAATGAGCAGTTCTTC

J gene: TRBJ2-1
clone size: few
D gene: TRBD2
V gene: TRBV9
CDR3 protein: CASTRTSGRGEQFF
CDR3 DNA: TGTGCCAGCACCAGGACTAGCGGGAGAGGTGAGCAGTTCTTC

J gene: TRBJ2-5
clone size: once
D gene: TRBD1
V gene: TRBV19
CDR3 protein: CASRITGTGQETQYF
CDR3 DNA: TGTGCCAGTAGGATTACCGGGACAGGGCAAGAGACCCAGTACTTC

J gene: TRBJ2-1
clone size: .
D gene: .
V gene: TRBV12-3/TRBV12-4
CDR3 protein: CASSLFTGEGNEQFF
CDR3 DNA: TGTGCCAGCAGTTTGTTTACAGGGGAGGGGAATGAGCAGTTCTTC

J gene: TRBJ2-7
clone size: few
D gene: TRBD1
V gene: TRBV12-3/TRBV12-4
CDR3 protein: CASSLTGDSGYEQYF
CDR3 DNA: TGTGCCAGCAGTTTAACAGGGGACAGTGGCTACGAGCAGTACTTC

J gene: TRBJ2-3
clone size: .
D gene: TRBD2
V gene: TRBV5-6
CDR3 protein: CASSLDGWREEPDTQYF
CDR3 DNA: TGTGCCAGCAGCTTGGACGGATGGCGGGAGGAGCCAGATACGCAGTATTTT

J gene: TRBJ1-2
clone size: few
D gene: TRBD1
V gene: TRBV14
CDR3 protein: CASSHGTGCGYTF
CDR3 DNA: TGTGCCAGCAGCCACGGGACAGGGTGTGGCTACACCTTC

J gene: TRBJ2-7
clone size: few
D gene: .
V gene: TRBV20-1
CDR3 protein: CSARDPLGRPSYNEQYF
CDR3 DNA: TGCAGTGCTAGAGATCCGCTCGGGAGACCCTCCTACAATGAGCAGTACTTC

J gene: TRBJ2-1
clone size: .
D gene: .
V gene: TRBV24-1
CDR3 protein: CATSDLPLGVDYNEQFF
CDR3 DNA: TGTGCCACCAGTGATTTGCCCCTCGGGGTTGACTACAATGAGCAGTTCTTC

J gene: TRBJ2-3
clone size: .
D gene: .
V gene: TRBV15
CDR3 protein: CATSREGARVGDTQYF
CDR3 DNA: TGTGCCACCAGCAGAGAAGGTGCGCGGGTGGGAGATACGCAGTATTTT

J gene: TRBJ2-7
clone size: few
D gene: TRBD2
V gene: TRBV20-1
CDR3 protein: CSASDVASGRYEQYF
CDR3 DNA: TGCAGTGCCTCAGACGTGGCTAGCGGGAGGTACGAGCAGTACTTC

J gene: TRBJ2-5
clone size: .
D gene: .
V gene: TRBV9
CDR3 protein: CASSLDGAGKSETQYF
CDR3 DNA: TGTGCCAGCAGCCTCGACGGGGCAGGTAAATCGGAGACCCAGTACTTC